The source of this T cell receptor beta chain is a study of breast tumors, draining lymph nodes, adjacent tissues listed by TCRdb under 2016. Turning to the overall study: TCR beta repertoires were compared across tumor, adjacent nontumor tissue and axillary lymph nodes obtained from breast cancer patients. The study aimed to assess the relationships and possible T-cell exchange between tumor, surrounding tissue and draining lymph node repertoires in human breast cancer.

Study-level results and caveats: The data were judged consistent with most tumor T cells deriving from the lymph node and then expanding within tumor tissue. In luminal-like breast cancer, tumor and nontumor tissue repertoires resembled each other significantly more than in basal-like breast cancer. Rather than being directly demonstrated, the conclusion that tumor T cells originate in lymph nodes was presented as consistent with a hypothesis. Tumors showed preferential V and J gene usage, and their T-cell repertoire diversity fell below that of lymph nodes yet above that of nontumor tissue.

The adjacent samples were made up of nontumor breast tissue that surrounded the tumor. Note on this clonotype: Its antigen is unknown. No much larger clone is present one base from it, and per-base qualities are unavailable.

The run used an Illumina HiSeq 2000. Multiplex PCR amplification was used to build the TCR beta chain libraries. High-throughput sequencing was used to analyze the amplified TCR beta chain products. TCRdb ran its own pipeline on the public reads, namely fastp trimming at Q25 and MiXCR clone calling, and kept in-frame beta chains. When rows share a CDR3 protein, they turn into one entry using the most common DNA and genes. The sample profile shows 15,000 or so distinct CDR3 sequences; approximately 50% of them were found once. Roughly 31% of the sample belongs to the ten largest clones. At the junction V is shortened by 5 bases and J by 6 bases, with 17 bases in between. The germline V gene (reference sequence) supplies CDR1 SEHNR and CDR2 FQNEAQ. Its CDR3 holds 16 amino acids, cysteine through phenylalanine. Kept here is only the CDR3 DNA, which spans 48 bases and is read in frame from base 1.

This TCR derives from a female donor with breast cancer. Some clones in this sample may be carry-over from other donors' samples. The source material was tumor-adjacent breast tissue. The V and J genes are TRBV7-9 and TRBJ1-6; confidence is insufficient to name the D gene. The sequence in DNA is TGTGCCAGCAGCAGTCCCCGGTCGGGGATTAATTCACCCCTCCACTTT. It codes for CASSSPRSGINSPLHF.